Listed below are T cell receptor beta chains from one sample, sequenced in a study of early T cells in non-severe SARS-CoV-2 infection. TCRdb called the 5' RACE reads again in MiXCR, with one record for every CDR3 protein. The sample holds under 60,000 distinct CDR3 sequences, 8% to 10% seen once. The specimen sequenced was whole blood. These TCRs come from an adult who was a healthcare worker with PCR-confirmed SARS-CoV-2 infection or an uninfected control (not recorded which). Each CDR3 is given with its conserved first and last residue. Each record gives: V gene, CDR3 protein.

v_call: TRBV6-1; cdr3_aa: CASSEGTSGSFEQFF
v_call: TRBV24-1; cdr3_aa: CATSDLSFTDTQYF
v_call: TRBV7-3; cdr3_aa: CASSSRTGLTGELFF
v_call: TRBV20-1; cdr3_aa: CSARDRLAGSNSYEQYF
v_call: TRBV5-4; cdr3_aa: CASSLREGQETQYF
v_call: TRBV9; cdr3_aa: CASSEWDTATQYF
v_call: TRBV6-5; cdr3_aa: CASSSQGGRNYGYTF
v_call: TRBV14; cdr3_aa: CASSPTSLYGYTF
v_call: TRBV10-1; cdr3_aa: CASSLYDDEQFF
v_call: TRBV27; cdr3_aa: CASSLMSGGNQPQHF
v_call: TRBV20-1; cdr3_aa: CSAWTGNPYEQYF
v_call: TRBV9; cdr3_aa: CASSRIGQGYEQYF
v_call: TRBV19; cdr3_aa: CASSIPGQADYEQYF
v_call: TRBV7-9; cdr3_aa: CASSFTEAFF
v_call: TRBV29-1; cdr3_aa: CSVPASPSYTF
v_call: TRBV6-5; cdr3_aa: CASSLTVGGSTEAFF
v_call: TRBV7-9; cdr3_aa: CASSSVGGDTYEQYF
v_call: TRBV6-2/TRBV6-3; cdr3_aa: CASSGGQIYGYTF
v_call: TRBV20-1; cdr3_aa: CSARDPVGTGYGYTF
v_call: TRBV12-3/TRBV12-4; cdr3_aa: CASSYPKRNTEAFF
v_call: TRBV18; cdr3_aa: CASSPEISGRGEQFF
v_call: TRBV28; cdr3_aa: CAIDRGNYRGYTF
v_call: TRBV12-3/TRBV12-4; cdr3_aa: CASSFTGTNTEAFF
v_call: TRBV25-1; cdr3_aa: CASSESGAGTEAFF
v_call: TRBV6-5; cdr3_aa: CACSYRGTGELFF
v_call: TRBV13; cdr3_aa: CASSSPEGVLYEQYF
v_call: TRBV6-2/TRBV6-3; cdr3_aa: CASTDRVGNQPQHF
v_call: TRBV20-1; cdr3_aa: CSARDWYEAENIQYF
v_call: TRBV3-1; cdr3_aa: CASSQITGSTDTQYF
v_call: TRBV20-1; cdr3_aa: CSADRTNYGYTF
v_call: TRBV5-6; cdr3_aa: CASSLMAISNQPQHF
v_call: TRBV7-9; cdr3_aa: CASSGGGNRPAQYF
v_call: TRBV5-1; cdr3_aa: CASSLTGTANNEQFF